The 20 T cell receptor beta chains below were found in one sample sequenced in a study of T cells after yellow fever vaccination. Each CDR3 protein gets one entry after TCRdb re-called the 5' RACE reads with MiXCR. The profile shows some 600,000 distinct CDR3 sequences, 12% of them singletons. Here the sequenced sample was PBMCs, taken on the day of the yellow fever booster vaccination. These receptors all stem from a man aged 25 to 45 who received the YFV17D yellow fever vaccine.

This clonotype has only a few counts. The V gene is TRBV7-9, the J gene TRBJ2-2; no reliable D call. V lost 8 bases to trimming and J lost 0 bases, with 19 bases between them. Germline V gene data show CDR1 as SEHNR and CDR2 as FQNEAQ (reference sequence). The CDR3 covers 17 residues. In DNA, the CDR3 is TGTGCCAGCCCACCTTCTGTGGGGATCGCGAACACCGGGGAGCTGTTTTTT. Its protein is CASPPSVGIANTGELFF.

This clonotype appeared once. The junction and the germline gene differ at one end; a read error may be behind it. The V call is TRBV12-3 or TRBV12-4, the J call TRBJ2-1; tentative D call: TRBD2 (5 bases). The CDR3 is 11 residues long. The CDR3 reads CASSAGISPYF. The DNA of the CDR3 is TGTGCCAGCAGTGCCGGGATTTCGCCCTACTTC.

This clonotype was observed a handful of times. This chain connects TRBV2 to TRBJ2-7, with D hard to call. The V gene's germline CDR1 is SNHLY and CDR2 FYNNEI. Trimming removed 4 bases at V and 9 bases at J, with 7 bases between. CDR3 length equals 10 residues. In DNA form, the CDR3 reads TGTGCCAGCAGTGTAGGGTTGCAGTACTTC. Translation: CASSVGLQYF.

The chain recombines TRBV29-1 with TRBJ1-3; 12 bases are shared with TRBD1. The V segment lost 4 bases and the J segment 9 bases; nucleotides outside the gene matches: 10. This CDR3 has 15 residues. Per germline, CDR1 SQVTM and CDR2 ANQGSEA. The CDR3, as DNA: TGCAGCGTTGGTGGGAACTGGGACAGGGGGCCCACCATATATTTT. This gives the protein CSVGGNWDRGPTIYF.

The V gene is TRBV7-9, the J gene TRBJ1-2; D uncertain. With 4 bases removed from V and 13 bases from J, the gap between germline ends came to 19 bases. The germline CDR1 and CDR2 sequences are SEHNR and FQNEAQ (reference sequence). The CDR3 length is 13 residues. CDR3 nucleotide sequence: TGTGCCAGCAGCTGGCGTGAACAGCTAGTAATCACCTTC. Its translation is CASSWREQLVITF.

In its sample, this clonotype was seen a few times. This chain connects TRBV4-2 to TRBJ2-5; D not resolved. V was cut by 0 bases and J by 5 bases, with 13 bases left in between. Germline-derived CDR1 and CDR2 are LGHNA and YNFKEQ. CDR3 size: 15 residues. The CDR3 DNA reads as TGTGCCAGCAGCCAAGAGGCCAGCAGCCGGGAGACCCAGTACTTC. This sequence encodes CASSQEASSRETQYF.

The chain employs TRBV2 and TRBJ2-7, with D perhaps matching TRBD1 or TRBD2 (6 bases each). This CDR3 region has 17 residues. Germline V lookup: CDR1 SNHLY, CDR2 FYNNEI. Trimming left V 4 bases short and J 1 base short, with 20 bases between. CDR3 residues: CASSGEKYRGPSYEQYF. The CDR3 DNA reads as TGTGCCAGCAGTGGGGAGAAGTACCGGGGGCCATCCTACGAGCAGTACTTC.

This clonotype came up a few times. This chain uses TRBV18 with TRBJ2-1; 9 nucleotides align to TRBD2. The ends lost 3 bases at V and 9 bases at J; junction bases unmatched: 6. Germline lookup yields CDR1 KGHSH and CDR2 LQKENI. The CDR3 extends over 14 amino acids. The CDR3 protein is CASSPAGGPAEQFF. The CDR3 coding sequence is TGTGCCAGCTCACCGGCGGGAGGGCCCGCTGAGCAGTTCTTC. The variable domain in full, completed from reference TRBV18 and TRBJ2-1, reads NAGVMQNPRHLVRRRGQEARLRCSPMKGHSHVYWYRQLPEEGLKFMVYLQKENIIDESGMPKERFSAEFPKEGPSILRIQQVVRGDSAAYFCASSPAGGPAEQFFGPGTRLTVL.

This clonotype was counted a few times. The J gene is TRBJ2-7, the V gene TRBV21-1. TRBV21-1 is flagged as a pseudogene. This CDR3 has 16 amino acids. CDR3 amino acids: CASSKGEARSSYEQYF. For the CDR3, the DNA is TGTGCCAGCAGCAAAGGGGAAGCCAGGAGCTCCTACGAGCAGTACTTC.

This clonotype came up a few times. V and J are TRBV7-2 and TRBJ2-7; 10 nucleotides match TRBD2. V gave up 5 bases and J gave up 6 bases; unmatched junction bases: 13. The CDR3 contains 16 residues. Germline V lookup: CDR1 SGHTA, CDR2 FQGNSA. The CDR3 loop reads CASSPSSPSGSFEQYF. CDR3 sequence (DNA): TGTGCCAGCAGCCCTTCTTCGCCTAGCGGGAGTTTCGAGCAGTACTTC.

This chain links TRBV20-1 with TRBJ2-4; D is perhaps TRBD1 or TRBD2 (5 bases each). Trimming shortened V by 0 bases and J by 1 base, and 19 bases separated the two germline ends. CDR1 is DFQATT and CDR2 is SNEGSKA in the germline V gene (reference sequence). The CDR3 runs 18 residues. The CDR3: CSAREGLGDALAKNIQYF. The CDR3 region has the DNA TGCAGTGCTAGAGAGGGGCTGGGAGACGCACTGGCCAAAAACATTCAGTACTTC.

This clonotype was found a few times. The V and J genes are TRBV4-3 and TRBJ2-3; D remains unclear. The CDR3 has 12 residues. Germline lookup yields CDR1 LGHNA and CDR2 YSLEER. V dropped 0 bases and J dropped 12 bases, with 10 bases sitting between them. The CDR3 is CASSQDSTDQYF. The CDR3 DNA follows: TGCGCCAGCAGCCAAGACTCCACAGATCAGTATTTT.

A few counts support this clonotype. The gene calls are TRBV6-1 and TRBJ2-5, with a weak D call TRBD1 (6 bases). The V end was cut by 5 bases, the J end by 5 bases, with 15 bases between. CDR1 is MNHNS, CDR2 SASEGT, per germline. The CDR3 length is 14 residues. CDR3 coding DNA: TGTGCCAGCAGTACCTCAGGGGCGAGGGAGACCCAGTACTTC. Translation gives CASSTSGARETQYF.

This chain links TRBV27 with TRBJ2-2, with D possibly being TRBD1 (6 bases). The CDR3 is 16 residues long. Trimming shortened V by 0 bases and J by 4 bases, and 12 bases separated the two germline ends. Looked up from germline, CDR1 is MNHEY and CDR2 is SMNVEV (reference sequence). CDR3 sequence (DNA): TGTGCCAGCAGTTTATCCTCAGGGGTGACCACCGGGGAGCTGTTTTTT. The encoded protein is CASSLSSGVTTGELFF.

This clonotype was detected many times. The chain links TRBV28 to TRBJ2-3, with 9 bases that match TRBD2. CDR1 and CDR2 (germline): MDHEN, SYDVKM. After removal of 8 bases from V and 8 bases from J, the junction contained 5 bases not matched to a gene. This CDR3 contains 12 residues. CDR3 in amino acids: CASGLAGSTQYF. For the CDR3, the DNA is TGTGCCAGCGGTCTAGCGGGATCTACGCAGTATTTT.

This clonotype was counted only a few times. V gene TRBV29-1 combines with J gene TRBJ1-1; D is possibly TRBD1 (5 bases). The V gene's germline CDR1 is SQVTM and CDR2 ANQGSEA. CDR3 length equals 11 residues. V was clipped by 6 bases and J by 9 bases, with 14 bases between them. The CDR3 loop reads CSVAVGGQAFF. The CDR3 nucleotides read TGCAGCGTCGCCGTTGGGGGACAAGCTTTCTTT.

The V gene is TRBV6-2 or TRBV6-3, the J gene TRBJ2-7; D is perhaps TRBD1 (6 bases). CDR1 is MNHEY and CDR2 is SVGEGT in the germline V gene. V lost 2 bases, J lost 3 bases, and 17 bases lay in between. The CDR3 totals 16 residues. This CDR3 is CASSYPDGQLGYEQYF. For the CDR3, the DNA is TGTGCCAGCAGTTACCCAGATGGACAGCTAGGCTACGAGCAGTACTTC.

This clonotype was observed a few times. The chain carries TRBV27 and TRBJ2-1; TRBD2 agrees at 9 bases. CDR3 length: 12 residues. V gave up 6 bases and J gave up 15 bases; unmatched junction bases: 9. From germline, CDR1 is MNHEY and CDR2 SMNVEV (reference sequence). This chain's CDR3 is CASRYIAGEVFF. The DNA for the CDR3 is TGTGCCAGCAGATACATAGCGGGAGAAGTGTTCTTC.

The chain recombines TRBV5-1 with TRBJ2-7; a weak D match, TRBD1 (6 bases). The CDR3 consists of 16 residues. Germline CDR1 SGHRS, CDR2 YFSETQ. Trimming took off 5 bases at V and 3 bases at J, with 21 bases between the two ends. Here the CDR3 DNA reads TGCGCCAGCAGGTTGAACGGGGTAACAGGGAACTACGAGCAGTACTTC. This encodes CASRLNGVTGNYEQYF.

This clonotype has just a few counts. V is TRBV5-6 and J is TRBJ2-3, with a weak D call TRBD2 (5 bases). Deletions cut 0 bases from V and 8 bases from J, with 19 bases between. The germline CDR1 and CDR2 sequences are SGHDT and YYEEEE. The CDR3 sequence is 16 residues long. The CDR3 sequence is CASSLVGQGESGTQYF. The CDR3 DNA sequence: TGTGCCAGCAGCTTGGTTGGGCAAGGAGAGAGCGGTACGCAGTATTTT.